The clone carrying this TCR beta chain showed up just once. 60 Vbeta and 13 Jbeta primers were used in PCR. The repertoire was sequenced with immunoSEQ multiplex PCR; TCRdb's copy has only in-frame clones and lacks some. Altogether under 150,000 clones are present, about 86% being singletons, with the ten largest covering around 5.2%. CDR3 length: 13 amino acids. The germline CDR1 and CDR2 sequences are SEHNR and FQNEAQ (reference sequence). Trimming pared 1 base from V and 2 bases from J, leaving 6 bases between. This record belongs to a study of cytomegalovirus exposure and HLA in healthy donors. The sequenced material came from PBMCs. The V call is TRBV7-9, the J call TRBJ2-7; no firm D call. The sequence was obtained from a woman in her twenties or thirties in good health and CMV-seronegative. Here the CDR3 reads CASSLDITYEQYF. In DNA form, the CDR3 reads TGTGCCAGCAGCTTAGACATCACCTACGAGCAGTACTTC.